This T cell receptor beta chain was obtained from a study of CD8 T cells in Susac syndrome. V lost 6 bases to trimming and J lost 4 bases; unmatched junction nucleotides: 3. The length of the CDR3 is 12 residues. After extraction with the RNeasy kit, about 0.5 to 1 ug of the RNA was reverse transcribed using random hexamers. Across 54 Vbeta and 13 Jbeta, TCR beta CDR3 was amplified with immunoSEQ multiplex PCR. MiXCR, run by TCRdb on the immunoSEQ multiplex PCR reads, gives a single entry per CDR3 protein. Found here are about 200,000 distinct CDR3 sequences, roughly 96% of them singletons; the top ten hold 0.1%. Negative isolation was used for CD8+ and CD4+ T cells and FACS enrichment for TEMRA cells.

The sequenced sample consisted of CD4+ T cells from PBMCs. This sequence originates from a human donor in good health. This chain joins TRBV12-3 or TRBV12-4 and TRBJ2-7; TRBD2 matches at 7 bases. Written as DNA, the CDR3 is TGTGCCAGCAGGAGCGGGGCATACGAGCAGTACTTC. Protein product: CASRSGAYEQYF.